The rows below give T cell receptor beta chains drawn from one sample of a study of T cell changes during pregnancy in multiple sclerosis. Only in-frame clones appear in the TCRdb table, and some are missing; sequencing was by immunoSEQ multiplex PCR. The sample includes some 140,000 clones, less than 97% of them seen just once. Sequences were derived from peripheral blood, sampled after pregnancy. The receptors derive from a female donor with multiple sclerosis, enrolled in a pregnancy study. Both conserved end residues are trimmed from each CDR3.

v_call: TRBV5-6
j_call: TRBJ2-2
cdr3_aa: ASSLVGLAGEGGELF

v_call: TRBV7-9
j_call: TRBJ1-2
cdr3_aa: ASTPTGGYT

v_call: TRBV9
j_call: TRBJ2-5
cdr3_aa: ASSPGGETQY

v_call: TRBV9
j_call: TRBJ2-1
cdr3_aa: ASSVLSFSYNEQF

v_call: TRBV2
j_call: TRBJ1-3
cdr3_aa: ASSYLNTIY

v_call: TRBV2
j_call: TRBJ1-2
cdr3_aa: ASSEGLRSNYGYT

v_call: TRBV19
j_call: TRBJ1-1
cdr3_aa: ASSIDSPPRTEAF

v_call: TRBV25-1
j_call: TRBJ2-7
cdr3_aa: ASSDVHYEQY

v_call: TRBV9
j_call: TRBJ1-2
cdr3_aa: ASSEGQNYGYT

v_call: TRBV4-1
j_call: TRBJ2-7
cdr3_aa: ASSQVVSGRAYEQY

v_call: TRBV19
j_call: TRBJ1-2
cdr3_aa: ASRPSQGTYGYT

v_call: TRBV5-1
j_call: TRBJ2-1
cdr3_aa: ASSLATGTHQF

v_call: TRBV19
j_call: TRBJ1-1
cdr3_aa: ATLPGGTQLNTEAF

v_call: TRBV19
j_call: TRBJ2-7
cdr3_aa: ASSMGASNGEQY

v_call: TRBV5-4
j_call: TRBJ2-7
cdr3_aa: ASSPGVTYEQY

v_call: TRBV28
j_call: TRBJ2-1
cdr3_aa: ASSPNQSGTGHYNEQF

v_call: TRBV6-5
j_call: TRBJ2-3
cdr3_aa: ASSTLAGADTQY

v_call: TRBV14
j_call: TRBJ2-7
cdr3_aa: ASSHLKTEAYEQY

v_call: TRBV14
j_call: TRBJ2-3
cdr3_aa: ASSQERGPQY

v_call: TRBV6-1
j_call: TRBJ2-5
cdr3_aa: ASRHRFLETQY

v_call: TRBV30
j_call: TRBJ1-1
cdr3_aa: AGRTGGRTEAF

v_call: TRBV7-2
j_call: TRBJ1-3
cdr3_aa: ASSLQLHTIY

v_call: TRBV2
j_call: TRBJ2-1
cdr3_aa: ASTEVGGLRDHEQF

v_call: TRBV27
j_call: TRBJ1-2
cdr3_aa: ASSFSQNYGYT

v_call: TRBV2
j_call: TRBJ1-3
cdr3_aa: ASSAWGPGNTIY

v_call: TRBV30
j_call: TRBJ2-1
cdr3_aa: AWTGLAGHEQF